The 9 T cell receptor beta chains below come from one sample, sequenced in a study of cytomegalovirus exposure and HLA in healthy donors. The PCR ran on 60 Vbeta and 13 Jbeta primers. Some clones are missing from TCRdb's copy, which holds only in-frame ones; the method was immunoSEQ multiplex PCR. The table includes tens of thousands of clones, 70% to 80% detected once. Sequencing input: PBMCs. These receptors all stem from a woman in her thirties or forties in good health and CMV-seropositive.

The gene calls are TRBV7-2 and TRBJ2-5, with a possible D match to TRBD1 (6 bases). This CDR3 has 15 residues. Trimming left V 5 bases short and J 1 base short, with 14 bases between. CDR1 and CDR2 from the germline V gene are SGHTA and FQGNSA. The CDR3 DNA reads as TGTGCCAGCAGCGCTCGACAGGATTTCCAAGAGACCCAGTACTTC. This sequence encodes CASSARQDFQETQYF.

This chain joins TRBV14 and TRBJ2-2, with D possibly TRBD2 on 6 matching bases. V gave up 4 bases and J gave up 0 bases, with 12 bases separating them. The CDR3 sequence is 16 residues long. Germline V gene data show CDR1 as SGHDN and CDR2 as FVKESK. The CDR3 DNA is TGTGCCAGCAGCCGCCGAAGGGACTCGAACACCGGGGAGCTGTTTTTT. Protein: CASSRRRDSNTGELFF.

Here the CDR3 reads CASRRPSIETQYF. As DNA, the CDR3 is TGCGCCAGCAGGCGTCCCTCCATAGAGACCCAGTACTTC. The V and J genes are TRBV10-2 and TRBJ2-5; D gene unclear. The CDR3 spans 13 residues. V was cut by 6 bases and J by 4 bases, with 12 bases left in between. Looked up from germline, CDR1 is WSHSY and CDR2 is SAAADI.

The chain carries TRBV14 and TRBJ2-7; TRBD1 agrees at 8 bases. Germline assignment: CDR1 SGHDN and CDR2 FVKESK. This CDR3 comprises 17 residues. V shed 1 base and J 2 bases; nucleotides not matched to a gene: 10. As DNA, the CDR3 is TGTGCCAGCAGCCAAGGGTTTATTAAGGACAGGGCCTACGAGCAGTACTTC. Its translation is CASSQGFIKDRAYEQYF.

The chain recombines TRBV27 with TRBJ2-2; TRBD2 matches 11 bases. Germline V gives CDR1 MNHEY, CDR2 SMNVEV (reference sequence). The CDR3 runs 15 residues. The junction had 9 bases not matched to a gene; V was cut back by 6 bases and J by 9 bases. The CDR3 coding sequence is TGTGCCAGCAGGCCTATTAGCGGGGGGGCCTGGGAGCTGTTTTTT. Protein product: CASRPISGGAWELFF.

A few counts support this clone. The chain uses TRBV5-1 and TRBJ2-4; D not certain. The CDR3 is 14 amino acids. V was trimmed by 3 bases and J by 8 bases, leaving 15 bases between them. Germline values: CDR1 SGHRS, CDR2 YFSETQ. Here the CDR3 reads CASSSSQPRDIQYF. The CDR3 DNA reads as TGCGCCAGCAGCTCCTCCCAACCCCGGGACATTCAGTACTTC.

V usage is TRBV19 and J usage is TRBJ2-7; D is unclear. Per germline, CDR1 LNHDA and CDR2 SQIVND (reference sequence). V was pared by 4 bases and J by 1 base, with 8 bases between. CDR3 length: 13 residues. CDR3 sequence (DNA): TGTGCCAGTAGTAGGTCAGAATCCTACGAGCAGTACTTC. This gives the protein CASSRSESYEQYF.

As DNA, the CDR3 is TGTGCCAGCAGTGCCAGCACTACCAATTCACCCCTCCACTTT. Amino acid sequence: CASSASTTNSPLHF. This chain uses TRBV6-1 with TRBJ1-6; no reliable D call. V was trimmed by 4 bases and J by 7 bases, leaving 11 bases between them. The CDR3 is made up of 14 amino acids. Germline V gives CDR1 MNHNS, CDR2 SASEGT.

The sample holds a few counts of this clone. The V call is TRBV27, the J call TRBJ1-6, with a tentative D call TRBD1 (6 bases). This CDR3 has 14 amino acids. The germline V and J ends were trimmed by 3 bases and 8 bases, with 11 bases remaining between them. CDR1 and CDR2 (germline): MNHEY, SMNVEV (reference sequence). CDR3 in amino acids: CASSLAGVYSPLHF. For the CDR3, the DNA is TGTGCCAGCAGTTTGGCAGGGGTTTATTCACCCCTCCACTTT.